The clone carrying this T cell receptor beta chain was observed a few times. The sample originates from a study of blood T cells in healthy people across ages. A second PCR of roughly 7 to 11 cycles used a sample-barcoded 5' primer and a J-beta primer mix. TCRdb reanalysed the 5' RACE reads using MiXCR and keeps one entry per CDR3 protein. The sample records more than 650,000 distinct CDR3 sequences, roughly 25% being singletons. V dropped 4 bases and J dropped 2; count of bases not matched to a gene: 7. The V gene's germline CDR1 is DFQATT and CDR2 SNEGSKA (reference sequence). There are 15 residues in the CDR3. A further study also used this sample, focusing on T cells of mothers and their children. From that report: Each mother yielded more than 8 million TCR beta CDR3 reads. Each child yielded millions of reads. Slightly higher overlap, not significant, was seen in related mother-child pairs than in unrelated pairs.

The TCR was taken from a boy aged 5-17 years in good health. Sequencing was performed on blood. The rearrangement uses TRBV20-1 and TRBJ2-4; 8 nucleotides line up with TRBD2. The CDR3 bases are TGCAGTGCTATTAGCGGGGTCGGGACCAAAAACATTCAGTACTTC. It is translated as CSAISGVGTKNIQYF.